At least ten counts were recorded for the clone carrying this T cell receptor beta chain. CDR1 and CDR2 (germline): LGHNA, YSLEER. Unmatched junction bases numbered 11, after V lost 4 bases and J lost 4 bases. The CDR3 consists of 16 residues. Amplification of TCR beta CDR3 regions used RNA as the template. First-round RT-PCR of the TCR CDR3 relied on the HTBI primer set. TCRdb re-called the multiplex PCR reads with MiXCR, one entry per CDR3 protein. The table has 400,000 to 500,000 distinct CDR3 sequences, roughly an eighth seen once; the top ten hold 5% to 6.5%. The data were obtained in a study of T cells in Graves' hyperthyroidism and ophthalmopathy.

This sequence joins TRBV4-3 and TRBJ2-5, with TRBD2 matching over 8 bases. The sample taken for sequencing was blood. This clonotype originated in a woman under 30 with Graves' hyperthyroidism. CDR3 region: CASSRSWREEGETQYF. CDR3 sequence (DNA): TGCGCCAGCAGCCGGTCCTGGCGGGAGGAGGGAGAGACCCAGTACTTC.